This T cell receptor (beta chain) was captured by sequencing in a study of regulatory T cells in long-lasting Graves disease. Overall study: Under 3 months of antithyroid drugs had been taken by newly diagnosed Graves' patients.

Specified time point: newly diagnosed GD, antithyroid drugs for less than 3 months. RNA isolated from PBMCs was used to make the TCR library. Whole-study results and caveats: The study found TRBV28, TRBJ1-2 and TRBJ2-5 favored in persistent disease. New patients shared fewer public clonotypes (around 980) than persistent patients did (around 2,900).

Through Arm-PCR of CDR3 regions and iRepertoire HTBI primers, TCR beta libraries were built. TCRdb re-called the multiplex PCR reads through MiXCR, storing one row per CDR3 protein. The sample lists 520,000 or so distinct CDR3 sequences, more than 10% seen once, with about 8.3% in the top ten. As to this clonotype: Its antigen is currently unknown.

The germline V gene has CDR1 SGHNT and CDR2 YENEEA. The V gene end was trimmed by 1 base and the J gene end by 9 bases; junction bases not matched to a gene: 9. CDR3 size: 15 residues. A further study also used this sample, focusing on T cells in Graves' hyperthyroidism and ophthalmopathy.

The TCR originated in a woman aged 25 to 39 with Graves disease. The sample in question was peripheral blood mononuclear cells (PBMCs), obtained at new diagnosis, from a patient treated with antithyroid drugs. The V and J genes are TRBV11-3 and TRBJ2-1, with TRBD2 matching over 7 bases. Here the CDR3 DNA reads TGTGCCAGCAGCTTAGGGGACTATCACGGGGGTGAGCAGTTCTTC. This codes for CASSLGDYHGGEQFF.